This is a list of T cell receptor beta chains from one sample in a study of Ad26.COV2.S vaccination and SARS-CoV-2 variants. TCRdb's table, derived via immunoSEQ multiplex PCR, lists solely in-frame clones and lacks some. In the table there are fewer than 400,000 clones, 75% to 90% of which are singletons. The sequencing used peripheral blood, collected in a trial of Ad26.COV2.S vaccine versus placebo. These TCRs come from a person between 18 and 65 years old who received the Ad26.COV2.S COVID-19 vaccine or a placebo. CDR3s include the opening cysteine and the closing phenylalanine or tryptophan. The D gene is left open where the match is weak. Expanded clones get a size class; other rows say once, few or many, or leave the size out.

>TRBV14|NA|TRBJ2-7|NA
CASSLNTWEQYF
TGTGCCAGCAGCTTAAACACTTGGGAGCAGTACTTC
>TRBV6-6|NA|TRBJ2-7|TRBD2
CASRAGLLEWEQYF
TGTGCCAGCAGAGCGGGACTCCTAGAATGGGAGCAGTACTTC
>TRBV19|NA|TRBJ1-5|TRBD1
CASRHGTANQPQHF
TGTGCCAGTAGGCACGGGACAGCTAATCAGCCCCAGCATTTT
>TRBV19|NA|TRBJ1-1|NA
CASSPRTDTEAFF
TGTGCCAGTAGTCCTCGGACAGACACTGAAGCTTTCTTT
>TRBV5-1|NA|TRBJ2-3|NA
CASSLRDEGADTQYF
TGCGCCAGCAGCTTGCGGGACGAGGGTGCAGATACGCAGTATTTT
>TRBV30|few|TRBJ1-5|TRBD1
CAWRDRGSNQPQHF
TGTGCCTGGAGGGACAGGGGGAGCAATCAGCCCCAGCATTTT
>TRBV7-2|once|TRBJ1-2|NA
CASSFGGAYGYTF
TGTGCCAGCAGCTTTGGGGGGGCCTATGGCTACACCTTC
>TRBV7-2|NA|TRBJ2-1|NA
CASSLGLGSYNEQFF
TGTGCCAGCAGCTTAGGATTGGGCAGCTACAATGAGCAGTTCTTC
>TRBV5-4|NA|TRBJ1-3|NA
CASSLGPHGSSGNTIYF
TGTGCCAGCAGCTTGGGGCCACACGGGTCCTCTGGAAACACCATATATTTT
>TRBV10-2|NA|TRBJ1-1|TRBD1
CASGGTGGMNTEAFF
TGCGCCAGCGGCGGGACAGGGGGAATGAACACTGAAGCTTTCTTT
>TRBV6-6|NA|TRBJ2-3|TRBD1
CASSMTGVNTDTQYF
TGTGCCAGCAGTATGACAGGGGTCAACACAGATACGCAGTATTTT
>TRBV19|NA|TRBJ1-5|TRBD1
CASSDTPGQGGNQPQHF
TGTGCCAGTAGTGACACACCGGGACAGGGAGGCAATCAGCCCCAGCATTTT
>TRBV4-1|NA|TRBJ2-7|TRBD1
CASSLLGPGGLYEQYF
TGCGCCAGCAGCCTTCTTGGGCCAGGGGGCCTCTACGAGCAGTACTTC
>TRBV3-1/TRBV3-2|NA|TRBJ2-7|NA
CASSHYTGFRGEQYF
TGTGCCAGCAGCCACTACACAGGGTTTCGGGGGGAGCAGTACTTC
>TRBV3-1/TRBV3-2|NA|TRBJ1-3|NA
CASSQEFNTIYF
TGTGCCAGCAGCCAAGAATTCAACACCATATATTTT
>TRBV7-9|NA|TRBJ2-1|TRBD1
CASSLARKGAPYNEQFF
TGTGCCAGCAGCTTAGCGCGAAAGGGGGCCCCTTACAATGAGCAGTTCTTC
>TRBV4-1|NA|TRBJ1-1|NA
CASSRLTRAYTEAFF
TGCGCCAGCAGCCGGTTAACTCGGGCGTACACTGAAGCTTTCTTT
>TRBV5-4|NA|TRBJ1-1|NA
CASSLVGGEAFF
TGTGCCAGCAGCTTGGTGGGCGGGGAAGCTTTCTTT
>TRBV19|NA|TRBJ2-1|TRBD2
CASSLGLAETNEQFF
TGTGCCAGTAGCCTGGGACTAGCGGAGACCAATGAGCAGTTCTTC
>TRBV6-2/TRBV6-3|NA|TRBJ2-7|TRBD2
CASSFSSGGAAEQYF
TGTGCCAGCAGTTTCTCTAGCGGGGGGGCCGCCGAGCAGTACTTC
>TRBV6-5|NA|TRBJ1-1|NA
CASSYSPGKSTEAFF
TGTGCCAGCAGTTACTCTCCAGGGAAGAGCACTGAAGCTTTCTTT
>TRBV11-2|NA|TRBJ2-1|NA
CASSLKAPRTFSYNEQFF
TGTGCCAGCAGCTTAAAGGCGCCACGAACTTTCTCCTACAATGAGCAGTTCTTC
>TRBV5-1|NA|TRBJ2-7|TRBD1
CASSQKGTGGNEQYF
TGCGCCAGCAGCCAAAAGGGGACAGGGGGAAACGAGCAGTACTTC
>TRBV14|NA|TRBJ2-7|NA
CASSQERGTQGGYEQYF
TGTGCCAGCAGCCAAGAGAGGGGTACACAGGGCGGCTACGAGCAGTACTTC
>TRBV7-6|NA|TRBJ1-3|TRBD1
CASSTRQGPTTSGNTIYF
TGTGCCAGCAGCACCCGACAGGGCCCAACCACCTCTGGAAACACCATATATTTT
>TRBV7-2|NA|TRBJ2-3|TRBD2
CASSLGARGASTDTQYF
TGTGCCAGCTCCTTAGGTGCGCGGGGGGCTAGCACAGATACGCAGTATTTT
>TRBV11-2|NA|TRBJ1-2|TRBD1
CASSPGQGIYGYTF
TGTGCCAGCAGCCCGGGACAGGGTATCTATGGCTACACCTTC
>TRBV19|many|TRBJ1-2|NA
CASQSTDWSYNYGYTF
TGTGCCAGTCAAAGTACAGACTGGAGTTATAACTATGGCTACACCTTC
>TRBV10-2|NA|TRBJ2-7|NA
CASSLRGGYYEQYF
TGCGCCAGCAGCCTAAGGGGGGGGTACTACGAGCAGTACTTC
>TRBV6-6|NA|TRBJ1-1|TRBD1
CASSYSPGTANTEAFF
TGTGCCAGCAGTTACTCTCCCGGGACAGCCAACACTGAAGCTTTCTTT
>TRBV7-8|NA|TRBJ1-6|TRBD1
CASSNRTGYEPRSPRNSPLHF
TGTGCCAGCAGCAATAGGACAGGGTATGAACCGCGATCACCTCGCAATTCACCCCTCCACTTT
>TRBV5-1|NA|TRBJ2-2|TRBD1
CASSFGQGRELFF
TGCGCCAGCAGCTTCGGACAGGGCCGGGAGCTGTTTTTT
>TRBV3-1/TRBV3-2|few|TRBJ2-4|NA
CASSQLTGNIQYF
TGTGCCAGCAGCCAATTGACTGGGAACATTCAGTACTTC
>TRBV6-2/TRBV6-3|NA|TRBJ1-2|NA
CASSYAVYGYTF
TGTGCCAGCAGTTACGCCGTCTATGGCTACACCTTC
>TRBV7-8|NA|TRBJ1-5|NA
CASSLPLGRDSNQPQHF
TGTGCCAGCAGCTTACCCCTGGGCAGGGATAGCAATCAGCCCCAGCATTTT
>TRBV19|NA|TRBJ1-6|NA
CASGPGRYNSPLHF
TGTGCCAGTGGCCCCGGGAGATATAATTCACCCCTCCACTTT
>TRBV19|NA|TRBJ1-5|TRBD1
CASKDGDRAANQPQHF
TGTGCCAGTAAAGATGGGGACAGGGCTGCGAATCAGCCCCAGCATTTT
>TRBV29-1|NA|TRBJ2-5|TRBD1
CSVAPGQEETQYF
TGCAGCGTCGCTCCGGGACAGGAAGAGACCCAGTACTTC
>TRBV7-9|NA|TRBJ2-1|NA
CASSYGRGISNEQFF
TGTGCCAGCAGCTACGGGCGCGGTATCTCAAATGAGCAGTTCTTC
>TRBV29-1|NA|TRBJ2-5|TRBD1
CSVGDRGRQETQYF
TGCAGCGTTGGGGACAGGGGGCGCCAAGAGACCCAGTACTTC
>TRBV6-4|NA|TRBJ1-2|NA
CASSDILQGAYGYTF
TGTGCCAGCAGTGACATCCTCCAGGGAGCCTATGGCTACACCTTC
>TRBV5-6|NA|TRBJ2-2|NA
CASSLGDSQNTGELFF
TGTGCCAGCAGCCTCGGGGACTCCCAGAACACCGGGGAGCTGTTTTTT